The clone carrying this T cell receptor (beta chain) was picked up a small number of times. Its antigen is still unknown. This sample is drawn from a study of vaccination and CD4 T cells after COVID-19. Study overall: The convalescents comprised six males and four females, two of them Hispanic.

This sample's treatment: roughly 11-day PBMC culture with coronavirus spike peptide pools or control peptides (ViraFEST assay). The Oncomine TCR Beta short-read assay generated sequence data from the DNA of cultured CD4+ T cells. Each CDR3 protein is one row after TCRdb ran MiXCR on the PCR reads. The data hold roughly 15,000 distinct CDR3 sequences, with roughly 59% observed a single time. CDR1 and CDR2 (germline): DFQATT, SNEGSKA (reference sequence). CDR3 length: 16 residues. V shed 2 bases and J 5 bases; nucleotides not matched to a gene: 9. Specimen: CD4+ T cells from blood, cultured in vitro, collected after SARS-CoV-2 vaccination. This rearrangement joins TRBV20-1 to TRBJ1-5; 10 bases are a match to TRBD1. This receptor was obtained from a human donor who had recovered from COVID-19. CDR3 DNA sequence: TGCAGTGCTAGAAGTCCCTCGACAGGGGGCGATCAGCCCCAGCATTTT. It codes for CSARSPSTGGDQPQHF.